This is a list of T cell receptor beta chains from one sample in a study of patients and donors after allogeneic stem cell transplantation. TCRdb ran MiXCR on the RT-PCR reads and lists one entry per CDR3 protein. The profile shows around 90,000 distinct CDR3 sequences, around 49% of them singletons. Source material: blood, either unsorted or a sorted T cell fraction (not recorded which). All receptors come from a human donor who was either an allogeneic HSCT recipient or a stem cell or donor lymphocyte infusion donor (not recorded which). It is not recorded whose cells these are; they may come from a transplant donor. Both conserved end residues are part of each CDR3.

>TRBJ2-1|17|TRBV12-3/TRBV12-4
CASSPRRGLAAYNEQFF
>TRBJ1-6|15|TRBV2
CASSVTGLLNSPLHF
>TRBJ2-3|17|TRBV3-1
CASSQQFQGAGTDTQYF
>TRBJ1-4|15|TRBV6-5
CASSYLTGGTEKLFF
>TRBJ1-2|11|TRBV20-1
CSAPGPGGYTF
>TRBJ1-1|15|TRBV7-2
CASSPSRDRNTEAFF
>TRBJ1-1|10|TRBV12-3/TRBV12-4
CAATGEAAFF
>TRBJ1-5|14|TRBV19
CASSRVYGNQPQHF
>TRBJ1-2|16|TRBV28
CASSSGQLLINYGYTF
>TRBJ1-2|13|TRBV12-3/TRBV12-4
CASSLGQTHGYTF
>TRBJ1-1|15|TRBV3-1
CASSEESGAGTEAFF
>TRBJ2-3|15|TRBV5-1
CASSLVDFSTDTQYF
>TRBJ1-2|15|TRBV28
CASSFGQGRDYGYTF
>TRBJ1-1|13|TRBV20-1
CSRTPGDSRKAFF
>TRBJ1-5|15|TRBV9
CASSSGQNSNQPQHF
>TRBJ1-2|12|TRBV27
CASSFRYYGYTF
>TRBJ1-1|13|TRBV30
CAWSPLTGRKAFF
>TRBJ2-3|17|TRBV7-9
CASSLWGGTPSTDTQYF
>TRBJ1-1|14|TRBV28
CASRPPGLSTEAFF
>TRBJ1-1|15|TRBV28
CASSSGQGSRTEAFF
>TRBJ1-2|17|TRBV5-6
CASRRNTGTGGWYGYTF
>TRBJ1-5|15|TRBV20-1
CSARGRGLGNQPQHF
>TRBJ2-2|17|TRBV4-3
CASSHPPPNANTGELFF
>TRBJ1-5|14|TRBV6-5
CASRPGTVDQPQHF
>TRBJ1-6|15|TRBV12-3/TRBV12-4
CASSSDLLYNSPLHF
>TRBJ1-1|14|TRBV4-3
CASSRVQGSTEAFF
>TRBJ1-6|13|TRBV12-3/TRBV12-4
CASSLNYNSPLHF
>TRBJ1-1|15|TRBV11-2
CASRKAGVKDTEAFF
>TRBJ1-6|14|TRBV6-2/TRBV6-3
CASSSKGRNSPLHF
>TRBJ2-7|13|TRBV6-5
CASSPRAPYEQYF
>TRBJ1-2|14|TRBV5-1
CASSAGTANYGYTF
>TRBJ1-4|12|TRBV4-1
CASSRYRGKLFF
>TRBJ1-5|19|TRBV19
CASSMGGQGRSRGNQPQHF
>TRBJ1-1|15|TRBV6-2/TRBV6-3
CASSPFKERPGEAFF
>TRBJ1-5|15|TRBV15
CATSREDSQLQPQHF
>TRBJ1-2|15|TRBV4-3
CASSQAVGGSYGYTF
>TRBJ1-4|14|TRBV6-1
CASSEDRLNEKLFF
>TRBJ1-5|15|TRBV10-3
CAISESGPNNQPQHF
>TRBJ1-2|13|TRBV20-1
CSASSDRGYGYTF
>TRBJ1-1|17|TRBV5-1
CASRSQGAGHANTEAFF
>TRBJ2-1|13|TRBV20-1
CSASRSSYNEQFF
>TRBJ1-2|14|TRBV12-3/TRBV12-4
CASSPPNSVYGYTF
>TRBJ1-3|16|TRBV4-2
CASSQAFDRFGNTIYF
>TRBJ1-2|15|TRBV20-1
CSARGYRQPNYGYTF
>TRBJ1-5|14|TRBV29-1
CSVQVEGGNQPQHF
>TRBJ1-1|15|TRBV12-3/TRBV12-4
CASSHDQTANTEAFF
>TRBJ1-1|14|TRBV7-9
CASSLLQGDTEAFF
>TRBJ2-3|18|TRBV28
CASSLWVGLAGGRDTQYF
>TRBJ1-5|18|TRBV6-2/TRBV6-3
CASSYLGNRGVSNQPQHF
>TRBJ1-1|13|TRBV12-3/TRBV12-4
CASTLGGWAEAFF
>TRBJ1-5|15|TRBV7-9
CASSLFAGEDQPQHF